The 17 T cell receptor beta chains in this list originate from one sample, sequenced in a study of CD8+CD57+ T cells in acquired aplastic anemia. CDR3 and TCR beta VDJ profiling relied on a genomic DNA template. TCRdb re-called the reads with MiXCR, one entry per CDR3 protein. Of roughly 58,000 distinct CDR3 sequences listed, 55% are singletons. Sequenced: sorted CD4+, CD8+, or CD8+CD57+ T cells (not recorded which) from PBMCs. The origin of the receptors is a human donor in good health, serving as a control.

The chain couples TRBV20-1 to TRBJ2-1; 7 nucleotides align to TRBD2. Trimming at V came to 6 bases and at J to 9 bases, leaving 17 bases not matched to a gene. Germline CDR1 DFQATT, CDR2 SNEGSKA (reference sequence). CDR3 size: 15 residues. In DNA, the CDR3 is TGCAGTGCCCCGACTAGCCTTCGAATGTCAGGTGAGCAGTTCTTC. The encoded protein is CSAPTSLRMSGEQFF.

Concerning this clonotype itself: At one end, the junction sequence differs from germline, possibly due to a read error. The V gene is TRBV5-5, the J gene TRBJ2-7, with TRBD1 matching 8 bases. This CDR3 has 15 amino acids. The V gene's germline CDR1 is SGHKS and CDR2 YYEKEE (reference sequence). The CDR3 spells CVSSLRGQGPYEQYF. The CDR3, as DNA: TGTGTCAGCAGCTTAAGAGGACAGGGACCCTACGAGCAGTACTTC. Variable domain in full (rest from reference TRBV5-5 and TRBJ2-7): DAGVTQSPTHLIKTRGQQVTLRCSPISGHKSVSWYQQVLGQGPQFIFQYYEKEERGRGNFPDRFSARQFPNYSSELNVNALLLGDSALYLCVSSLRGQGPYEQYFGPGTRLTVT.

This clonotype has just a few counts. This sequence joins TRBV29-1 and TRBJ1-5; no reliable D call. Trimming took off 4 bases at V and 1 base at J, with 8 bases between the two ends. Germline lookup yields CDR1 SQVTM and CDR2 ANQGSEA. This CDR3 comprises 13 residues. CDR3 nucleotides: TGCAGCGTTGCTGCGGGGAGCAATCAGCCCCAGCATTTT. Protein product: CSVAAGSNQPQHF.

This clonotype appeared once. The CDR3 nucleotides read TGTGCCAGCAGCTTAGATGGGACACCTAGCTCCTATAATTCACCCCTCCACTTT. Protein product: CASSLDGTPSSYNSPLHF. This chain connects TRBV11-2 to TRBJ1-6; D is possibly TRBD1 (6 bases). The germline gives CDR1 SGHAT, CDR2 FQNNGV. The CDR3 runs to 18 residues. Deletions cut 0 bases from V and 0 bases from J, with 12 bases between.

The CDR3 is CATSREQGISGNTIYF. The CDR3 coding sequence is TGTGCCACCAGCAGAGAACAGGGGATCTCTGGAAACACCATATATTTT. The J gene is TRBJ1-3, the V gene TRBV15, with TRBD1 identical over 7 bases. CDR1 is LNHNV and CDR2 is YYDKDF in the germline V gene (reference sequence). This CDR3 has 16 residues. Trimming took 0 bases from V and 0 from J; bases not matched to a gene: 2.

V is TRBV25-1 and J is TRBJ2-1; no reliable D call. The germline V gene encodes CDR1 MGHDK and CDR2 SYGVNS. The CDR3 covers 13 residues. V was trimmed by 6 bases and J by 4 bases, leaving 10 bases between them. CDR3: CASRSDEYNEQFF. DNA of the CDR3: TGTGCCAGCAGGTCAGATGAATACAATGAGCAGTTCTTC.

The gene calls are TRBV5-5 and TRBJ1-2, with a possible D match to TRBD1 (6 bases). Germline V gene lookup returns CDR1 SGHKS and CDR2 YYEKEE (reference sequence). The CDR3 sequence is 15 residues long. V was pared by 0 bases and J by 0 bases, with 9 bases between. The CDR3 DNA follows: TGTGCCAGCAGCTTGGAACAGGGCCCTAACTATGGCTACACCTTC. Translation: CASSLEQGPNYGYTF.

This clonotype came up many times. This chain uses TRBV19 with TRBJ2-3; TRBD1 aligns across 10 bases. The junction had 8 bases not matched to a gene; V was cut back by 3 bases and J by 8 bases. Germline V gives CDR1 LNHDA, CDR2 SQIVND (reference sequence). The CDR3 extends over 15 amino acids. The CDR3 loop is CASSISGTGAGTQYF. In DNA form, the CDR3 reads TGTGCCAGTAGTATCTCCGGGACAGGGGCGGGTACGCAGTATTTT. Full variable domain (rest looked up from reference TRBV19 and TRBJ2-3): DGGITQSPKYLFRKEGQNVTLSCEQNLNHDAMYWYRQDPGQGLRLIYYSQIVNDFQKGDIAEGYSVSREKKESFPLTVTSAQKNPTAFYLCASSISGTGAGTQYFGPGTRLTVL.

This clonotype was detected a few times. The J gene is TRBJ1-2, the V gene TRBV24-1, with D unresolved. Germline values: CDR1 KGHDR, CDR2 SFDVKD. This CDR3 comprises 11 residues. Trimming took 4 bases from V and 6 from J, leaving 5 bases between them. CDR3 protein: CATSEGDGYTF. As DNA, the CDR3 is TGTGCCACCAGTGAGGGCGATGGCTACACCTTC.

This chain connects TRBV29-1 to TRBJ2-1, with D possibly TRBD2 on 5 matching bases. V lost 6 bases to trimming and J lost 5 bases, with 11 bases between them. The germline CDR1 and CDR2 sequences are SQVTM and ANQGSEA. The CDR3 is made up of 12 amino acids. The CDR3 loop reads CSVGGRDNEQFF. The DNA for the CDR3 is TGCAGCGTGGGTGGGAGAGACAATGAGCAGTTCTTC.

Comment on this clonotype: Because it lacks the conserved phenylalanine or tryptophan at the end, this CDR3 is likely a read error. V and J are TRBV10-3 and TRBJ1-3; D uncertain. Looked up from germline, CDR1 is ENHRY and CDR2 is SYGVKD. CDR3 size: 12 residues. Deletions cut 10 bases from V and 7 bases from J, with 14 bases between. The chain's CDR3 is CATTPAGNTIYS. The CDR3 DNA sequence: TGTGCCACCACCCCAGCCGGGAACACCATATATTCT.

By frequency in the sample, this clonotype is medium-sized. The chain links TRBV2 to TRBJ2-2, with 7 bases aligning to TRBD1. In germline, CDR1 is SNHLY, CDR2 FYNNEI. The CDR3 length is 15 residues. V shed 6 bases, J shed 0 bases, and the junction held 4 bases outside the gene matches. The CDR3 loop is CASRGTAANTGELFF. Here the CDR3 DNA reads TGTGCCAGCAGGGGGACAGCGGCGAACACCGGGGAGCTGTTTTTT.

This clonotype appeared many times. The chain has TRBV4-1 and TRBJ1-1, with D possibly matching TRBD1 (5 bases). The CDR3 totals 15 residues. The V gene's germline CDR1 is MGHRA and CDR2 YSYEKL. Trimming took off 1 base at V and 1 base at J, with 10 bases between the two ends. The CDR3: CASSQAEGWNTEAFF. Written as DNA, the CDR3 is TGCGCCAGCAGCCAAGCGGAGGGGTGGAACACTGAAGCTTTCTTT.

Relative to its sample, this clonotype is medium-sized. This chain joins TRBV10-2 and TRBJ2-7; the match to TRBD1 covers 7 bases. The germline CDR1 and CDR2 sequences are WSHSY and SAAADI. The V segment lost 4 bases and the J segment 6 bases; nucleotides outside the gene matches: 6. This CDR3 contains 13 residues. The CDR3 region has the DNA TGCGCCAGCAGTGGACAGGGCTACATCGAGCAGTACTTC. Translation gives CASSGQGYIEQYF.

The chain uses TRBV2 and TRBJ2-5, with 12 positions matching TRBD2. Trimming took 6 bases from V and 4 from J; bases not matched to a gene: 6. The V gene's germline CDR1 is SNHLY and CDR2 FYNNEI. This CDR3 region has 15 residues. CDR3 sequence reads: CASSEPGLAGETQYF. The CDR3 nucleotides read TGTGCCAGCAGCGAACCGGGACTAGCGGGAGAGACCCAGTACTTC. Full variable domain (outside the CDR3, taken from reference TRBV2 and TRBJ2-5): EPEVTQTPSHQVTQMGQEVILRCVPISNHLYFYWYRQILGQKVEFLVSFYNNEISEKSEIFDDQFSVERPDGSNFTLKIRSTKLEDSAMYFCASSEPGLAGETQYFGPGTRLLVL.

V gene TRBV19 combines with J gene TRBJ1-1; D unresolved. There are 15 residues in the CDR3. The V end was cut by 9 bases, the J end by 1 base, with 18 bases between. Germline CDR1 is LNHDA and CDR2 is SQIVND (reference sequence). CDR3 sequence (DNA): TGTGCCAGCCGCCGGAGCCAGGAGCGGAACACTGAAGCTTTCTTT. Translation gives CASRRSQERNTEAFF. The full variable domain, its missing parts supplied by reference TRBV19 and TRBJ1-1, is DGGITQSPKYLFRKEGQNVTLSCEQNLNHDAMYWYRQDPGQGLRLIYYSQIVNDFQKGDIAEGYSVSREKKESFPLTVTSAQKNPTAFYLCASRRSQERNTEAFFGQGTRLTVV.

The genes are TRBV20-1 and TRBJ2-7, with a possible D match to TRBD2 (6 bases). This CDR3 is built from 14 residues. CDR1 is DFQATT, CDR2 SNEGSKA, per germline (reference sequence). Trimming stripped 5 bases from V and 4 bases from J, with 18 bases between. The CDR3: CSAVPAGSSYEQYF. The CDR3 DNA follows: TGCAGTGCTGTCCCAGCCGGGAGTTCGTACGAGCAGTACTTC.